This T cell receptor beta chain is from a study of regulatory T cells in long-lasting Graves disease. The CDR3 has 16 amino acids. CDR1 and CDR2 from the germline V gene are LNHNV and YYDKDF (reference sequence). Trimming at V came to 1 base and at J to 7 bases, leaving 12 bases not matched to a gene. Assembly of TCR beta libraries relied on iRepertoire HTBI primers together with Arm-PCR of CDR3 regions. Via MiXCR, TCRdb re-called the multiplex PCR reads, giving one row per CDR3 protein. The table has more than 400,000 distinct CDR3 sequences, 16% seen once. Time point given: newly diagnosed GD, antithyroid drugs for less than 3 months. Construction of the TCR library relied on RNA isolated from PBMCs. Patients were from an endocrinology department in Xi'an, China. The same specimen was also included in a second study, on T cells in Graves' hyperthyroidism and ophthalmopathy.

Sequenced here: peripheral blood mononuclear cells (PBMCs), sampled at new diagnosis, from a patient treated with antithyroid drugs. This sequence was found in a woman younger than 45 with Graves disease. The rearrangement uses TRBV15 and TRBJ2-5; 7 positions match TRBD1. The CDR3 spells CATSRGDSRSARTQYF. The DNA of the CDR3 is TGTGCCACCAGCAGAGGGGACAGCAGGTCGGCGAGGACCCAGTACTTC.